Detailed here is one T cell receptor (beta chain). Its antigen remains undetermined. No base qualities exist here, and no much larger clone lies one base off it. The time point label, read with the paper, signifies: cells obtained before transplantation from donor or recipient. CD3+CD4+ and CD3+CD8+ populations were FACS-sorted from unstimulated pre-transplant donor and recipient cells taken from spleen or lymph nodes. The sample originates from a study of graft-versus-host responses after intestinal transplantation (dated by TCRdb to the early 2020s). Context from the whole study: The transplants that recipients got were multivisceral, liver-intestinal, or isolated intestinal. Samples from a few later patients were sequenced in-house on an Illumina MiSeq with MiXCR processing rather than by the commercial service. Graft-versus-host and host-versus-graft alloreactive T cell clones were tracked in the graft, circulation and bone marrow after intestinal transplantation using bulk TCR-beta CDR3 sequencing. The cohort enrolled some 25 intestinal transplant recipients including one retransplant, and 3 patients lacking pretransplant specimens were excluded. Donor T cell macrochimerism was defined as a peak of at least 4% donor T cells among recipient peripheral blood mononuclear cells. To identify alloreactive clones, pre-transplant mixed lymphocyte reaction products were sequenced and compared with unstimulated pre-transplant donor and recipient T cells. Anti-thymocyte globulin induction was given to all recipients, followed by maintenance tacrolimus and steroids for approximately three years.

The investigation overall reported the following: The relatively low number and heterogeneity of intestinal transplant patients limited the conclusions. Patients with donor T cell macrochimerism had high GvH to HvG T cell clonal ratios in their allografts. Early after transplant, peak levels of circulating GvH clones were associated with declines in HvG clones. GvH clones were detected in recipient bone marrow, and some of these GvH clones were observed earlier in ileal mucosa or blood, consistent with an intestinal mucosal origin.

The library was prepared using the immunoSEQ multiplex PCR assay. For most patients, genomic DNA was isolated using the Qiagen DNeasy Blood and Tissue Kit and was shipped frozen to Adaptive Biotechnologies for TCR sequencing. For most patients, high-throughput TCR-beta CDR3 sequencing of genomic DNA was performed by Adaptive Biotechnologies. Concerning the study's data processing: Adaptive's ImmunoSEQ software was the source of the TCR sequencing data for 15 to 20 patients, while a few other patients were processed with MiXCR and VDJtools. To correct CD4 versus CD8 sorting errors, sequences present in both subsets at a frequency ratio below 5:1 were removed. CDR3 nucleotide sequences shared between donor and recipient were removed because the origin of such sequences could not be assigned. To count as alloreactive, a clone needed at least 2-fold expansion over unstimulated cells and a minimum CFSE-low frequency of 0.002% (template counts) or 0.001% (read counts). Clones were considered mappable if detected in sequenced pre-transplant spleen, lymph node, or MLR CFSE-low populations of the donor or recipient. Cumulative frequency of alloreactive clones was calculated as a percentage of all sequences weighted by copy number. Here the immuneACCESS table is served through TCRdb, limited to in-frame sequences with V and J called. Missing clones are a known gap in these copies; in checked studies unresolved V genes cover under half, and the rest lacks a known reason. The V and J calls and clone size are taken from that table; D and trimming were inferred from the DNA. The sample records some 90,000 clones, 85% to 95% of which are singletons. The biggest ten clones account for over 0.45% of the sample.

CDR1 and CDR2 (MNHEY, SMNVEV) derive from the germline V gene (reference sequence). Trimming accounts for 4 bases at V and 3 bases at J, while the number of junction bases matched to no gene is 7. Spanning cysteine to phenylalanine, the CDR3 consists of 17 amino acids. The sequence is cut down to CDR3 DNA, 51 bases in frame from base 1. The TCR originated in a human donor who received an intestinal transplant. The sequence joins TRBV27 to TRBJ2-3, and 13 junction bases match TRBD2. The material sequenced was unstimulated CD8+ T cells sorted from spleen or lymph node cells, taken before intestinal transplant. The CDR3 protein sequence reads: CASSYRTSGSWTDTQYF. Here is the DNA: TGTGCCAGCAGTTATCGGACTAGCGGGAGTTGGACAGATACGCAGTATTTT.